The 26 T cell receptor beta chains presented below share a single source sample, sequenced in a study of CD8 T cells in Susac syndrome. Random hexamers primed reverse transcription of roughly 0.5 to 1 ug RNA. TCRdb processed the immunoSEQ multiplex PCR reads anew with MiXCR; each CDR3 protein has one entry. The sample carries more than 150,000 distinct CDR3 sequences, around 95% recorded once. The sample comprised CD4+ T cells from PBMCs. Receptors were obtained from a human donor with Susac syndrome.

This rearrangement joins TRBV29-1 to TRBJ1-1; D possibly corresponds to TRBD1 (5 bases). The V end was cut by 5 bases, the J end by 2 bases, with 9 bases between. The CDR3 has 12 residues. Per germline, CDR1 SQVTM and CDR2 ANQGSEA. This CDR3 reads CSVSDSNTEAFF. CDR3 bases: TGCAGCGTTTCCGACAGCAACACTGAAGCTTTCTTT.

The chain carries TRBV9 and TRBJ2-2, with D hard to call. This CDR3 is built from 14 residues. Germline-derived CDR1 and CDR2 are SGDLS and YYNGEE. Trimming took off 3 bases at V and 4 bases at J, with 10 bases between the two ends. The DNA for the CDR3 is TGTGCCAGCAGCGGGGCAGGCGCCACCGGGGAGCTGTTTTTT. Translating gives CASSGAGATGELFF.

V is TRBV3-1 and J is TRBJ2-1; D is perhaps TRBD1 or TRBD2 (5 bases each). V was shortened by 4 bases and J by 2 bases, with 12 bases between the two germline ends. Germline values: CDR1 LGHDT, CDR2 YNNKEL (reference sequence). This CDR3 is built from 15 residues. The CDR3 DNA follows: TGTGCCAGCAGCCGGGGGTTCGGGACCTACAATGAGCAGTTCTTC. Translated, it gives CASSRGFGTYNEQFF.

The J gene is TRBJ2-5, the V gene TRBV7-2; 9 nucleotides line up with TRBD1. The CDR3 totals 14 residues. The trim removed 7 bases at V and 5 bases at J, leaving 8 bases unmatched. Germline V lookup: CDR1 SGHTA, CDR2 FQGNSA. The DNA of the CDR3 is TGTGCCAGCACCGAGGACAGGGGAAGGGAGACCCAGTACTTC. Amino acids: CASTEDRGRETQYF.

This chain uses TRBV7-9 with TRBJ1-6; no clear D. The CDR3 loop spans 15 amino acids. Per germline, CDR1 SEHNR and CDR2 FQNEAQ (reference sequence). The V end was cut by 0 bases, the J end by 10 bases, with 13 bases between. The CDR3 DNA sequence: TGTGCCAGCAGCTTAGCGCTGGCGGTTGGGTCACCCCTCCACTTT. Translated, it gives CASSLALAVGSPLHF.

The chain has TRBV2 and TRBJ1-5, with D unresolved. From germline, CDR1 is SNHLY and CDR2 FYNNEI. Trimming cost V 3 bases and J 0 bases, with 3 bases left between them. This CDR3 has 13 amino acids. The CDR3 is CASSESSNQPQHF. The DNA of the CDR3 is TGTGCCAGCAGTGAGAGTAGCAATCAGCCCCAGCATTTT.

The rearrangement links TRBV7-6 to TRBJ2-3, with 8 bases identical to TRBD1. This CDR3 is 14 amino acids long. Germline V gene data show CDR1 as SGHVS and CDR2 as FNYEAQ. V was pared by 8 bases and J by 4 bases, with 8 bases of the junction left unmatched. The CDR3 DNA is TGTGCCAGCGGGCAGGGGGCGCGCTCAGATACGCAGTATTTT. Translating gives CASGQGARSDTQYF. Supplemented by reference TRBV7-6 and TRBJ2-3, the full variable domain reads GAGVSQSPRYKVTKRGQDVALRCDPISGHVSLYWYRQALGQGPEFLTYFNYEAQQDKSGLPNDRFSAERPEGSISTLTIQRTEQRDSAMYRCASGQGARSDTQYFGPGTRLTVL.

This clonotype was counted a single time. CDR3 protein: CASSNRDRNNEQFF. The CDR3 coding sequence is TGTGCCAGCAGCAACCGGGACAGAAACAATGAGCAGTTCTTC. V usage is TRBV12-3 or TRBV12-4 and J usage is TRBJ2-1; 7 nucleotides align to TRBD1. J was trimmed by 5 bases and V by 6 bases; bases with no gene match: 7. There are 14 residues in the CDR3.

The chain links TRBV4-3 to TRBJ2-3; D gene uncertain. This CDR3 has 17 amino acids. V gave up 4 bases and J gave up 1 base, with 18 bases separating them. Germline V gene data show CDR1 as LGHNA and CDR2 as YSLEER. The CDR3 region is CASSPQPGAVGTDTQYF. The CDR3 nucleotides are TGCGCCAGCAGCCCCCAACCAGGAGCAGTAGGCACAGATACGCAGTATTTT.

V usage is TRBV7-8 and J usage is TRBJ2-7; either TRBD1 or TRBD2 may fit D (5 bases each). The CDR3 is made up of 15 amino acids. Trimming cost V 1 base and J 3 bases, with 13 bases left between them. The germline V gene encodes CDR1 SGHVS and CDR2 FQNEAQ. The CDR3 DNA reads TGTGCCAGCAGCTTAGTCCTAGCTAGGGGCTACGAGCAGTACTTC. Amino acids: CASSLVLARGYEQYF.

The chain's CDR3 is CASSGTTTSHNEQFF. The CDR3 coding sequence is TGTGCCAGCAGTGGGACTACTACAAGTCACAATGAGCAGTTCTTC. The chain has TRBV2 and TRBJ2-1; tentatively, D is TRBD2 (6 bases). The CDR3 spans 15 residues. CDR1 and CDR2 (germline): SNHLY, FYNNEI. With 4 bases removed from V and 5 bases from J, the gap between germline ends came to 15 bases.

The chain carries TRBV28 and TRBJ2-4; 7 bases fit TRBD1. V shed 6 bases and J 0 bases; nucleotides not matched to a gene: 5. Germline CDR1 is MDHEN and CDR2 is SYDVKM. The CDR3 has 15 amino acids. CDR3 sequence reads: CASRGTVVAKNIQYF. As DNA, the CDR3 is TGTGCCAGCAGAGGGACAGTGGTAGCCAAAAACATTCAGTACTTC.

CDR3: CASSSGTNTGELFF. CDR3 bases: TGTGCCAGCAGCTCCGGGACTAACACCGGGGAGCTGTTTTTT. This sequence joins TRBV11-3 and TRBJ2-2; tentative D call: TRBD2 (6 bases). Trimming stripped 4 bases from V and 2 bases from J, with 8 bases between. The CDR3 is made up of 14 amino acids. Germline loops: CDR1 SGHNT, CDR2 YENEEA.

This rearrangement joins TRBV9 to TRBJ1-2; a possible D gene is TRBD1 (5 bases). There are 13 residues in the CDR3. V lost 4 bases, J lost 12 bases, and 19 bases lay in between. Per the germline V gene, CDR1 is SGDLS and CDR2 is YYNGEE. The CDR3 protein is CASSSDGRGRHTF. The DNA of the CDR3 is TGTGCCAGCAGCTCAGACGGAAGGGGCCGGCACACCTTC.

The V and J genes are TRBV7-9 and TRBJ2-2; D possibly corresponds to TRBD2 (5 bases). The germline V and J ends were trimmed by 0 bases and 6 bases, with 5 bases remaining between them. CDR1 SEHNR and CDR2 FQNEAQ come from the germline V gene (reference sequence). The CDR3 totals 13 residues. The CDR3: CASSLAGAGELFF. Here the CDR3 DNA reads TGTGCCAGCAGCTTAGCGGGAGCCGGGGAGCTGTTTTTT.

CDR3 bases: TGTGCCAGCAGGCTAGGACAGGGCGGCACCTTC. Protein product: CASRLGQGGTF. The chain carries TRBV2 and TRBJ1-2; 8 positions agree with TRBD1. Trimming took 6 bases from V and 13 from J; bases not matched to a gene: 7. The V gene's germline CDR1 is SNHLY and CDR2 FYNNEI. CDR3 length: 11 residues.

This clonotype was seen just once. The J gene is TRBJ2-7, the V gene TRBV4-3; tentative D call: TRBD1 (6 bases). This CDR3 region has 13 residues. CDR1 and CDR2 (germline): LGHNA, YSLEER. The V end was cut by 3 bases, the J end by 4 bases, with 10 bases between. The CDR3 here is CASSQGDNYEQYV. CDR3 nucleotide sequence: TGCGCCAGCAGCCAGGGGGACAATTACGAGCAGTACGTC.

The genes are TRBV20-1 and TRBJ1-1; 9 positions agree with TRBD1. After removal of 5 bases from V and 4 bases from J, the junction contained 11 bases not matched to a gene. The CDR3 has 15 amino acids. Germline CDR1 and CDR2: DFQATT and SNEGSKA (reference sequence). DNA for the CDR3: TGCAGTGCTTTCCCCCACAGGGGGCTGGTCACTGAAGCTTTCTTT. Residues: CSAFPHRGLVTEAFF.

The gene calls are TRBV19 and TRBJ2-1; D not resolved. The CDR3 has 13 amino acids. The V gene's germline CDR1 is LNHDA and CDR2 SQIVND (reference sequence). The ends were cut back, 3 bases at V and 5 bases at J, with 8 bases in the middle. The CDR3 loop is CASSITRNNEQFF. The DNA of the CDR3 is TGTGCCAGTAGTATTACCCGTAACAATGAGCAGTTCTTC.

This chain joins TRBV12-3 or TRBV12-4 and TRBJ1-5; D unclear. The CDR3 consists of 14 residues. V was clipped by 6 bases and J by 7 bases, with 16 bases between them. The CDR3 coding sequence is TGTGCCAGCAGACCGGACGAAACGAGCCAGCCCCAGCATTTT. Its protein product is CASRPDETSQPQHF.

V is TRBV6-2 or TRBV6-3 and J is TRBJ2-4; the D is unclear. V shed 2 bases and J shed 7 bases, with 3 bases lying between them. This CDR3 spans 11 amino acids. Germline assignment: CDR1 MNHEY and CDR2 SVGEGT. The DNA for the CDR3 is TGTGCCAGCAGTTACGTGAACATTCAGTACTTC. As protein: CASSYVNIQYF.

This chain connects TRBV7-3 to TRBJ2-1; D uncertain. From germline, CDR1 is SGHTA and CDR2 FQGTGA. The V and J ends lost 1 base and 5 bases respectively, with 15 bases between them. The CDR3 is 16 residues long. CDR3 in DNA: TGTGCCAGCAGCTTAAATTCCGTGGGAAATAACAATGAGCAGTTCTTC. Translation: CASSLNSVGNNNEQFF.

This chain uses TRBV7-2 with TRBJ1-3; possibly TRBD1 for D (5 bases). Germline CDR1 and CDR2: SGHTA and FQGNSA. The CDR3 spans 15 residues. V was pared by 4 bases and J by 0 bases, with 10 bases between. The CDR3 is CASSSYGGSGNTIYF. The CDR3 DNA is TGTGCCAGCAGCTCATACGGGGGCTCTGGAAACACCATATATTTT.

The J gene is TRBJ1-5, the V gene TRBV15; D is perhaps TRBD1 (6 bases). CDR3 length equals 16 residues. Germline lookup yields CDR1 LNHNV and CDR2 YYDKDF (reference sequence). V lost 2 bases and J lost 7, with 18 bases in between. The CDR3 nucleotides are TGTGCCACCAGCAGACCGGGGACACCTGTGGGGCAGCCCCAGCATTTT. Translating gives CATSRPGTPVGQPQHF.

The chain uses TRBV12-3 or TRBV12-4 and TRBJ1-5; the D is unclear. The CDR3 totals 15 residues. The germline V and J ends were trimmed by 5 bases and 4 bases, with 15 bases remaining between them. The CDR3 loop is CASSQTLLGNQPQHF. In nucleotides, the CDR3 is TGTGCCAGCAGTCAGACACTTCTAGGGAATCAGCCCCAGCATTTT.

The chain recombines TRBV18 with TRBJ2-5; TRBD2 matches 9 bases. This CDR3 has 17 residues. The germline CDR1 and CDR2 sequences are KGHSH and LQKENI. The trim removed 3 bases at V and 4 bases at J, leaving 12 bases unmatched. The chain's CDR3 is CASSPTSGGLFGETQYF. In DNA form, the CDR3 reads TGTGCCAGCTCACCGACGAGCGGGGGGCTCTTCGGAGAGACCCAGTACTTC. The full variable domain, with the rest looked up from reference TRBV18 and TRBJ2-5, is NAGVMQNPRHLVRRRGQEARLRCSPMKGHSHVYWYRQLPEEGLKFMVYLQKENIIDESGMPKERFSAEFPKEGPSILRIQQVVRGDSAAYFCASSPTSGGLFGETQYFGPGTRLLVL.